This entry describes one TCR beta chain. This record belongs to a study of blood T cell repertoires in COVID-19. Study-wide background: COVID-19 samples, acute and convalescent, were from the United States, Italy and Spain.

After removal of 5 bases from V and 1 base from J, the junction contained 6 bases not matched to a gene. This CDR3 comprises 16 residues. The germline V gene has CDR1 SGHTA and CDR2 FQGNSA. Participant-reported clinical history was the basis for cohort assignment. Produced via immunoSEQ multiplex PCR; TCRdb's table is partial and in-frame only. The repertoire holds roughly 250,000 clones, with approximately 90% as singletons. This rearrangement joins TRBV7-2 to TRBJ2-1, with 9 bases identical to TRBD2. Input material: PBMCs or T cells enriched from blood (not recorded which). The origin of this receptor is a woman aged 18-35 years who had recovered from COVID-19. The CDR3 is CASSGQAGGSYNEQFF. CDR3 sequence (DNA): TGTGCCAGCAGCGGGCAAGCGGGGGGATCCTACAATGAGCAGTTCTTC.